The clone carrying this T cell receptor (beta chain) was recorded many times. No antigen is known for it. Lactation, pregnancy, other autoimmune disease or uncontrolled infection excluded patients. For the diagnoses, clinical symptoms, serum thyroxine and TRAb, thyroid ultrasound and orbital computed tomography were used. This record comes from a study of T cells in Graves' hyperthyroidism and ophthalmopathy. Germline CDR1 is SNHLY and CDR2 is FYNNEI. The CDR3 is 16 amino acids. Trimming removed 8 bases from V and 0 bases from J; junction bases left unmatched: 7. TCR beta CDR3 region amplification was performed from RNA transcripts. Researchers ran a first-round RT-PCR on the TCR CDR3 using the HTBI primer set. MiXCR, run by TCRdb on the multiplex PCR reads, gives a single entry per CDR3 protein. The sample shows 540,000 or so distinct CDR3 sequences, approximately 44% of them seen only once. Study outcomes and limitations: A 13 V-J model separated ophthalmopathy from stable hyperthyroidism. Blood also contained most expanded thyroid clonotypes above 0.001.

The sequenced material came from peripheral blood or thyroid tissue (not recorded which). The V and J genes are TRBV2 and TRBJ2-2; 9 nucleotides line up with TRBD1. This TCR was recovered from an adult woman with Graves' disease, either hyperthyroidism or ophthalmopathy (not recorded which). CDR3 in amino acids: CASYGRTGANTGELFF. The DNA for the CDR3 is TGTGCCAGCTACGGTAGGACAGGGGCGAACACCGGGGAGCTGTTTTTT.